The rows below give T cell receptor beta chains drawn from one sample of a study of blood T cell repertoires in COVID-19. Here immunoSEQ multiplex PCR was the method, and the copy in TCRdb shows in-frame clones only, minus some. Found here are about 370,000 clones, roughly 90% of them singletons; the top ten hold around 3%. The material sequenced was peripheral blood. These receptors came from a woman aged 25 to 39 with COVID-19, enrolled during active disease. CDR3s include the opening cysteine and the closing phenylalanine or tryptophan. The order of the fields is clone size, D gene, J gene, V gene, CDR3 protein, CDR3 DNA. D genes are given only for firm matches. Size is stated for part of the rows, as once, few or many counts, or as a class when the clone is expanded.

clone_size: NA; d_call: TRBD2; j_call: TRBJ2-5; v_call: TRBV5-1; cdr3_aa: CASSFGGSLAWQETQYF; cdr3_nt: TGCGCCAGCAGCTTCGGGGGTTCACTAGCGTGGCAAGAGACCCAGTACTTC
clone_size: NA; d_call: NA; j_call: TRBJ1-5; v_call: TRBV3-1/TRBV3-2; cdr3_aa: CASPRGDQPQHF; cdr3_nt: TGTGCCAGCCCGCGAGGCGATCAGCCCCAGCATTTT
clone_size: NA; d_call: TRBD1; j_call: TRBJ2-1; v_call: TRBV2; cdr3_aa: CASTSQGDYNEQFF; cdr3_nt: TGTGCCAGCACCTCGCAGGGGGACTACAATGAGCAGTTCTTC
clone_size: NA; d_call: NA; j_call: TRBJ2-3; v_call: TRBV9; cdr3_aa: CASSGGSTDTQYF; cdr3_nt: TGTGCCAGCAGCGGAGGGAGCACAGATACGCAGTATTTT
clone_size: NA; d_call: TRBD2; j_call: TRBJ2-1; v_call: TRBV6-6; cdr3_aa: CASRARGLAGGEQFF; cdr3_nt: TGTGCCAGCAGGGCACGGGGACTAGCGGGGGGGGAGCAGTTCTTC
clone_size: NA; d_call: NA; j_call: TRBJ2-1; v_call: TRBV4-1; cdr3_aa: CASSQAEWGRGVGEQFF; cdr3_nt: TGCGCCAGCAGCCAAGCTGAATGGGGCAGGGGGGTAGGTGAGCAGTTCTTC
clone_size: NA; d_call: NA; j_call: TRBJ1-5; v_call: TRBV18; cdr3_aa: CASSTNREYSNQPQHF; cdr3_nt: TGTGCCAGCTCCACGAACAGGGAATATAGCAATCAGCCCCAGCATTTT
clone_size: NA; d_call: NA; j_call: TRBJ2-3; v_call: TRBV7-2; cdr3_aa: CASSLYGQGDTQYF; cdr3_nt: TGTGCCAGCAGCTTATACGGCCAGGGGGATACGCAGTATTTT
clone_size: NA; d_call: TRBD2; j_call: TRBJ2-1; v_call: TRBV28; cdr3_aa: CASSWGLAGGAYNEQFF; cdr3_nt: TGTGCCAGCAGTTGGGGACTAGCGGGAGGGGCCTACAATGAGCAGTTCTTC
clone_size: NA; d_call: NA; j_call: TRBJ2-3; v_call: TRBV2; cdr3_aa: CASSGGYTQYF; cdr3_nt: TGTGCCAGCAGTGGCGGGTATACGCAGTATTTT
clone_size: few; d_call: NA; j_call: TRBJ1-1; v_call: TRBV7-2; cdr3_aa: CASSLSLNTEAFF; cdr3_nt: TGTGCCAGCAGCTTATCGTTGAACACTGAAGCTTTCTTT
clone_size: once; d_call: TRBD1; j_call: TRBJ2-5; v_call: TRBV24-1; cdr3_aa: CATSDPGQGSETQYF; cdr3_nt: TGTGCCACCAGTGATCCGGGACAGGGGTCCGAGACCCAGTACTTC
clone_size: NA; d_call: NA; j_call: TRBJ2-1; v_call: TRBV4-3; cdr3_aa: CASSQGLAMYEQFF; cdr3_nt: TGCGCCAGCAGCCAGGGGCTAGCGATGTATGAGCAGTTCTTC
clone_size: NA; d_call: NA; j_call: TRBJ2-1; v_call: TRBV9; cdr3_aa: CASSVVGTLGGNEQFF; cdr3_nt: TGTGCCAGCAGCGTAGTTGGGACCCTAGGGGGCAATGAGCAGTTCTTC
clone_size: NA; d_call: NA; j_call: TRBJ1-4; v_call: TRBV3-1/TRBV3-2; cdr3_aa: CASSQGGGATNEKLFF; cdr3_nt: TGTGCCAGCAGCCAAGGAGGGGGGGCAACTAATGAAAAACTGTTTTTT
clone_size: once; d_call: TRBD2; j_call: TRBJ2-3; v_call: TRBV25-1; cdr3_aa: CASSELVSGRAGDTQYF; cdr3_nt: TGTGCCAGCAGTGAATTAGTGAGCGGGAGGGCAGGAGATACGCAGTATTTT
clone_size: NA; d_call: TRBD2; j_call: TRBJ2-5; v_call: TRBV11-3; cdr3_aa: CASSAPPSGQETQYF; cdr3_nt: TGTGCCAGCAGCGCCCCGCCTAGCGGGCAAGAGACCCAGTACTTC
clone_size: once; d_call: NA; j_call: TRBJ1-2; v_call: TRBV21-1; cdr3_aa: CASSKEGQAYGYTF; cdr3_nt: TGTGCCAGCAGCAAAGAGGGACAGGCCTATGGCTACACCTTC
clone_size: NA; d_call: TRBD1; j_call: TRBJ1-6; v_call: TRBV6-6; cdr3_aa: CASSNRDRGSPLHF; cdr3_nt: TGTGCCAGCAGTAACCGGGACAGGGGTTCACCCCTCCACTTT
clone_size: NA; d_call: NA; j_call: TRBJ2-5; v_call: TRBV7-9; cdr3_aa: CASSPGATQETQYF; cdr3_nt: TGTGCCAGCAGTCCAGGCGCAACCCAAGAGACCCAGTACTTC
clone_size: once; d_call: TRBD1; j_call: TRBJ1-6; v_call: TRBV2; cdr3_aa: CANRDRERSPLHF; cdr3_nt: TGTGCCAACCGGGACAGGGAGCGATCACCCCTCCACTTT
clone_size: few; d_call: TRBD1; j_call: TRBJ1-6; v_call: TRBV19; cdr3_aa: CASRRSGQVDGLNSPLHF; cdr3_nt: TGTGCCAGTAGGCGGTCAGGACAGGTTGACGGGTTAAATTCACCCCTCCACTTT
clone_size: NA; d_call: TRBD1; j_call: TRBJ1-6; v_call: TRBV7-2; cdr3_aa: CASSIRDRGYSPLHF; cdr3_nt: TGTGCCAGCAGCATCCGGGACAGGGGCTATTCACCCCTCCACTTT
clone_size: NA; d_call: TRBD2; j_call: TRBJ2-2; v_call: TRBV5-4; cdr3_aa: CASSTLTSGANTGELFF; cdr3_nt: TGTGCCAGCAGCACCCTGACTAGCGGGGCGAACACCGGGGAGCTGTTTTTT
clone_size: once; d_call: TRBD2; j_call: TRBJ2-3; v_call: TRBV4-2; cdr3_aa: CASSQELAGGTDTQYF; cdr3_nt: TGTGCCAGCAGCCAAGAACTAGCGGGGGGCACAGATACGCAGTATTTT
clone_size: NA; d_call: NA; j_call: TRBJ1-2; v_call: TRBV6-1; cdr3_aa: CASSEAWVGVGYTF; cdr3_nt: TGTGCCAGCAGTGAAGCATGGGTGGGAGTTGGCTACACCTTC
clone_size: few; d_call: TRBD2; j_call: TRBJ2-1; v_call: TRBV7-7; cdr3_aa: CASSLGTSGNNEQFF; cdr3_nt: TGTGCTAGCAGCTTGGGGACTAGCGGGAACAATGAGCAGTTCTTC
clone_size: NA; d_call: NA; j_call: TRBJ2-7; v_call: TRBV3-1/TRBV3-2; cdr3_aa: CASSQDQGEQYF; cdr3_nt: TGTGCCAGCAGCCAAGATCAGGGCGAGCAGTACTTC
clone_size: NA; d_call: TRBD2; j_call: TRBJ2-1; v_call: TRBV11-3; cdr3_aa: CASSLLAGPYNEQFF; cdr3_nt: TGTGCCAGCAGCTTACTAGCGGGGCCCTACAATGAGCAGTTCTTC
clone_size: NA; d_call: TRBD1; j_call: TRBJ1-4; v_call: TRBV28; cdr3_aa: CASTLGQGVDEKLFF; cdr3_nt: TGTGCCAGCACCCTTGGACAGGGCGTGGATGAAAAACTGTTTTTT
clone_size: NA; d_call: NA; j_call: TRBJ1-5; v_call: TRBV2; cdr3_aa: CASSDQGFQPQHF; cdr3_nt: TGTGCCAGCAGTGACCAGGGATTTCAGCCCCAGCATTTT
clone_size: few; d_call: TRBD1; j_call: TRBJ1-3; v_call: TRBV19; cdr3_aa: CASSPRRTGGSSGNTIYF; cdr3_nt: TGTGCCAGTAGTCCCCGCCGGACAGGGGGAAGCTCTGGAAACACCATATATTTT
clone_size: NA; d_call: NA; j_call: TRBJ2-1; v_call: TRBV4-3; cdr3_aa: CASSQRTDSYNEQFF; cdr3_nt: TGCGCCAGCAGCCAGCGGACAGACTCCTACAATGAGCAGTTCTTC
clone_size: NA; d_call: TRBD1; j_call: TRBJ2-3; v_call: TRBV6-2/TRBV6-3; cdr3_aa: CASSWGQGGADTQYF; cdr3_nt: TGTGCCAGCAGTTGGGGACAGGGAGGCGCAGATACGCAGTATTTT
clone_size: NA; d_call: TRBD1; j_call: TRBJ2-5; v_call: TRBV5-5; cdr3_aa: CASSPIQGAAQETQYF; cdr3_nt: TGTGCCAGCAGCCCTATACAGGGGGCGGCCCAAGAGACCCAGTACTTC
clone_size: NA; d_call: TRBD2; j_call: TRBJ2-1; v_call: TRBV7-6; cdr3_aa: CASSLAPSGEQFF; cdr3_nt: TGTGCCAGCAGCTTAGCTCCTAGCGGTGAGCAGTTCTTC
clone_size: NA; d_call: NA; j_call: TRBJ1-2; v_call: TRBV7-2; cdr3_aa: CASSLAGGTNYGYTF; cdr3_nt: TGTGCCAGCAGCTTAGCAGGAGGGACTAACTATGGCTACACCTTC
clone_size: NA; d_call: TRBD1; j_call: TRBJ2-1; v_call: TRBV25-1; cdr3_aa: CASSGDRGYNEQFF; cdr3_nt: TGTGCCAGCAGTGGGGACAGGGGGTACAATGAGCAGTTCTTC
clone_size: NA; d_call: TRBD1; j_call: TRBJ1-4; v_call: TRBV6-1; cdr3_aa: CASSPGTGIEKLFF; cdr3_nt: TGTGCCAGCAGTCCCGGGACAGGGATTGAAAAACTGTTTTTT
clone_size: NA; d_call: TRBD1; j_call: TRBJ2-7; v_call: TRBV2; cdr3_aa: CASSRDSYEQYF; cdr3_nt: TGTGCCAGCAGTCGGGACAGTTACGAGCAGTACTTC
clone_size: once; d_call: TRBD2; j_call: TRBJ2-1; v_call: TRBV5-1; cdr3_aa: CASSEGLAGDHTRGNEQFF; cdr3_nt: TGCGCCAGCAGCGAGGGACTAGCGGGGGACCACACCCGAGGGAATGAGCAGTTCTTC
clone_size: NA; d_call: TRBD1; j_call: TRBJ1-5; v_call: TRBV27; cdr3_aa: CASSPFGQGANQPQHF; cdr3_nt: TGTGCCAGCAGTCCCTTCGGACAGGGGGCCAATCAGCCCCAGCATTTT
clone_size: NA; d_call: TRBD2; j_call: TRBJ2-2; v_call: TRBV11-2; cdr3_aa: CASSLTSGANTGELFF; cdr3_nt: TGTGCCAGCAGCCTTACTAGCGGGGCGAACACCGGGGAGCTGTTTTTT
clone_size: once; d_call: NA; j_call: TRBJ2-3; v_call: TRBV7-2; cdr3_aa: CASKTSWGLVTDTQYF; cdr3_nt: TGTGCCAGCAAGACTTCATGGGGGCTGGTCACAGATACGCAGTATTTT
clone_size: NA; d_call: NA; j_call: TRBJ1-5; v_call: TRBV3-1/TRBV3-2; cdr3_aa: CARSRGGGGNQPQHF; cdr3_nt: TGTGCCCGCAGTCGGGGCGGGGGGGGCAATCAGCCCCAGCATTTT
clone_size: NA; d_call: NA; j_call: TRBJ1-1; v_call: TRBV18; cdr3_aa: CASSPPSREYEAFF; cdr3_nt: TGTGCCAGCTCACCACCCAGTCGGGAATATGAAGCTTTCTTT
clone_size: NA; d_call: TRBD2; j_call: TRBJ2-3; v_call: TRBV6-6; cdr3_aa: CASSLGTSGDTQYF; cdr3_nt: TGTGCCAGCAGTCTCGGGACTAGCGGGGATACGCAGTATTTT
clone_size: NA; d_call: NA; j_call: TRBJ2-7; v_call: TRBV15; cdr3_aa: CATSRFLGRDYEQYF; cdr3_nt: TGTGCCACCAGCAGATTCCTAGGCAGGGACTACGAGCAGTACTTC
clone_size: once; d_call: NA; j_call: TRBJ1-2; v_call: TRBV18; cdr3_aa: CASSPTEFNYGYTF; cdr3_nt: TGTGCCAGCTCACCGACAGAGTTTAACTATGGCTACACCTTC
clone_size: NA; d_call: TRBD1; j_call: TRBJ1-6; v_call: TRBV30; cdr3_aa: CAWVGQGDGSPLHF; cdr3_nt: TGTGCCTGGGTGGGACAGGGGGACGGTTCACCCCTCCACTTT
clone_size: NA; d_call: NA; j_call: TRBJ1-1; v_call: TRBV12-3/TRBV12-4; cdr3_aa: CASSLSVNTEAFF; cdr3_nt: TGTGCCAGCAGTTTATCAGTGAACACTGAAGCTTTCTTT
clone_size: once; d_call: TRBD1; j_call: TRBJ2-2; v_call: TRBV2; cdr3_aa: CASLGQGNTGELFF; cdr3_nt: TGTGCCAGCCTGGGACAGGGGAACACCGGGGAGCTGTTTTTT